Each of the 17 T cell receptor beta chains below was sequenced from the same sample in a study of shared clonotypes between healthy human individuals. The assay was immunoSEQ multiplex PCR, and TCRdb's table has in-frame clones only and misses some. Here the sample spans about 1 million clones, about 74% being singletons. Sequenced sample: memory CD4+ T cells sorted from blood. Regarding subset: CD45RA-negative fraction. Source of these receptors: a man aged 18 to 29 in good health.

CDR3 sequence: CAILEQSLSYEQYF. The CDR3 nucleotides are TGTGCCATCCTAGAACAAAGCCTCTCCTACGAGCAGTACTTC. The J gene is TRBJ2-7, the V gene TRBV21-1; the DNA was not used to check the table's D call, TRBD2. TRBV21-1 is marked as a pseudogene. This CDR3 is built from 14 residues.

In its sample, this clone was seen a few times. The CDR3 region is CAWSGAGASPDVKNEQFF. CDR3 nucleotides: TGTGCCTGGAGTGGGGCAGGGGCTAGCCCTGATGTAAAGAATGAGCAGTTCTTC. This chain uses TRBV30 with TRBJ2-1, with a weak D call TRBD1 (6 bases). CDR3 length equals 18 residues. V was clipped by 1 base and J by 7 bases, with 26 bases between them. Germline V lookup: CDR1 GTSNPN, CDR2 SVGIG (reference sequence).

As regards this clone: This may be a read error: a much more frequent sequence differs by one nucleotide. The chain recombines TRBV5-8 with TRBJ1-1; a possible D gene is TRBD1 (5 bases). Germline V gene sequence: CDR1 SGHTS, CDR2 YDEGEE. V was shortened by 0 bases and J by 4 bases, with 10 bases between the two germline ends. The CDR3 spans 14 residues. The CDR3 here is CASSLDQGTTEAFF. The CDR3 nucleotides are TGTGCCAGCAGCTTGGACCAGGGCACCACTGAAGCTTTCTTT.

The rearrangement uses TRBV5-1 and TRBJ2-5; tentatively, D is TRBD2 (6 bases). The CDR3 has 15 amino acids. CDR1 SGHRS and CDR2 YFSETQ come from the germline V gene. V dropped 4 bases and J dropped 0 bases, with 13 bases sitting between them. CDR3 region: CASSPGLTYQETQYF. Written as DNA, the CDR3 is TGCGCCAGCAGCCCGGGACTGACGTACCAAGAGACCCAGTACTTC. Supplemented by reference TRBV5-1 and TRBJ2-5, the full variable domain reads KAGVTQTPRYLIKTRGQQVTLSCSPISGHRSVSWYQQTPGQGLQFLFEYFSETQRNKGNFPGRFSGRQFSNSRSEMNVSTLELGDSALYLCASSPGLTYQETQYFGPGTRLLVL.

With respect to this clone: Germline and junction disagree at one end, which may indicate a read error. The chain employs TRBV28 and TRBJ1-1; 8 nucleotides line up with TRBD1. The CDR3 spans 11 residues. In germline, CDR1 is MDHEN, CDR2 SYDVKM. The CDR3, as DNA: TGTGCCAGCAGCCGGGACAGGTTAACTCTCTTT. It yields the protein CASSRDRLTLF.

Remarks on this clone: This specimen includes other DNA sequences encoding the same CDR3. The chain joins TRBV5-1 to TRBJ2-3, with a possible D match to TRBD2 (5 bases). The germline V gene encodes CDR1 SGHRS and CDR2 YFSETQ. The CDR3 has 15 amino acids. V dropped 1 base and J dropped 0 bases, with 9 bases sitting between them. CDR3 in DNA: TGCGCCAGCAGCTTGTCGGGGTTAAGCACAGATACGCAGTATTTT. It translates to CASSLSGLSTDTQYF.

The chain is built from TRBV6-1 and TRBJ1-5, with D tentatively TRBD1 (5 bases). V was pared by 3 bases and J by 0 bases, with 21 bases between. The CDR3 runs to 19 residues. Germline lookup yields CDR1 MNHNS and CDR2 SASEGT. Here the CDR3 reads CASSEGNRYQNPSNQPQHF. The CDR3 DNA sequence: TGTGCCAGCAGTGAGGGGAACAGGTACCAAAACCCTAGCAATCAGCCCCAGCATTTT.

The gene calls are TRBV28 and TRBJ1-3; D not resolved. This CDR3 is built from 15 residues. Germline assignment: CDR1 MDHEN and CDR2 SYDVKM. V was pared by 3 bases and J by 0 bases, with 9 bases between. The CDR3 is CASSFVADSGNTIYF. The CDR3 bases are TGTGCCAGCAGTTTTGTGGCAGACTCTGGAAACACCATATATTTT. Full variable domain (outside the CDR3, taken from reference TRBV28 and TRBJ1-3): DVKVTQSSRYLVKRTGEKVFLECVQDMDHENMFWYRQDPGLGLRLIYFSYDVKMKEKGDIPEGYSVSREKKERFSLILESASTNQTSMYLCASSFVADSGNTIYFGEGSWLTVV.

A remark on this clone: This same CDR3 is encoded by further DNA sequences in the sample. Written as DNA, the CDR3 is TGTGCCTGGAGTGTATCCCCCTACGAGCAGTACTTC. Translated: CAWSVSPYEQYF. The chain joins TRBV30 to TRBJ2-7, with D hard to call. With 0 bases removed from V and 2 bases from J, the gap between germline ends came to 5 bases. Germline-derived CDR1 and CDR2 are GTSNPN and SVGIG (reference sequence). The CDR3 sequence is 12 residues long.

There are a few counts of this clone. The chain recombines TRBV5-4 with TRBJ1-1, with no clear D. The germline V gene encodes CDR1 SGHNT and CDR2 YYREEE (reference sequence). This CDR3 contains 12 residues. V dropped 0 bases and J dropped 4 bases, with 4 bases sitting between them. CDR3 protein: CASSLAPTEAFF. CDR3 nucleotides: TGTGCCAGCAGCTTGGCGCCCACTGAAGCTTTCTTT.

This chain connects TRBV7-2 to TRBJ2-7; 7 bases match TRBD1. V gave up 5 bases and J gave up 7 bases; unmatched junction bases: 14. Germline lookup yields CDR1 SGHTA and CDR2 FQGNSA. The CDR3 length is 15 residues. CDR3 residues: CASSPKGGAYREQYF. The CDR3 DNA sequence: TGTGCCAGCAGCCCCAAAGGGGGCGCTTACCGGGAGCAGTACTTC.

The CDR3 DNA reads TGTGCCAGCAGCCCCGGACAGGGGAGGGTAGCTTTCTTT. It specifies CASSPGQGRVAFF. V and J are TRBV7-2 and TRBJ1-1; 9 bases fit TRBD1. This CDR3 contains 13 residues. The V segment lost 5 bases and the J segment 10 bases; nucleotides outside the gene matches: 8. Looked up from germline, CDR1 is SGHTA and CDR2 is FQGNSA.

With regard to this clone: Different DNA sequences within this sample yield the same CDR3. CDR3 sequence reads: CASSSGTSGLTDTQYF. The DNA of the CDR3 is TGTGCCAGCAGTTCCGGGACTAGCGGACTCACAGATACGCAGTATTTT. The chain links TRBV28 to TRBJ2-3, with TRBD2 matching over 11 bases. This CDR3 comprises 16 residues. Unmatched junction bases numbered 5, after V lost 4 bases and J lost 2 bases. From germline, CDR1 is MDHEN and CDR2 SYDVKM. Using reference TRBV28 and TRBJ2-3 for the parts outside the CDR3, the full variable domain is DVKVTQSSRYLVKRTGEKVFLECVQDMDHENMFWYRQDPGLGLRLIYFSYDVKMKEKGDIPEGYSVSREKKERFSLILESASTNQTSMYLCASSSGTSGLTDTQYFGPGTRLTVL.

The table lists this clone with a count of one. The CDR3 DNA reads as TGTGCCAGCAGTTCACCGGGACAGGGAGTTTACGAGCAGTACTTC. This translates into CASSSPGQGVYEQYF. The chain has TRBV6-1 and TRBJ2-7; 9 bases agree with TRBD1. The CDR3 contains 15 residues. V lost 5 bases, J lost 4 bases, and 9 bases stayed unmatched. Germline V gene lookup returns CDR1 MNHNS and CDR2 SASEGT.

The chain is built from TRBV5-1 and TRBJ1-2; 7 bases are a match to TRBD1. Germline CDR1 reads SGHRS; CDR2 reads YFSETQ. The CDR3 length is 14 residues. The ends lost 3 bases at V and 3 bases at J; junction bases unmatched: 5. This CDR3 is CASSSRDSYYGYTF. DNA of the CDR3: TGCGCCAGCAGCTCACGGGACAGCTACTATGGCTACACCTTC.

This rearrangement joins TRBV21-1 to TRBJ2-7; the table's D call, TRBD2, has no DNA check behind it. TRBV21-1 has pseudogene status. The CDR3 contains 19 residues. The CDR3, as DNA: TGTGCCAGCAGCAAAGAGAGGGGAGGGCGGGAAAGGTTCCGGGGCGAGCAGTACTTC. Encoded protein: CASSKERGGRERFRGEQYF.

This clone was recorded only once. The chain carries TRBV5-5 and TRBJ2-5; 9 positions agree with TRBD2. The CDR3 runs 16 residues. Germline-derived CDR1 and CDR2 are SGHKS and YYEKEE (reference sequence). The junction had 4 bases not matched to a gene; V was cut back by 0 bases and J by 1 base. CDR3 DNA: TGTGCCAGCAGCTTGGAGCCTAGCGGGACCCAAGAGACCCAGTACTTC. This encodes CASSLEPSGTQETQYF.